The rows below give T cell receptor beta chains drawn from one sample of a study of blood T cell repertoires in COVID-19. Using immunoSEQ multiplex PCR, the repertoire was profiled, and TCRdb retains in-frame clones only, with some absent. This table holds roughly 75,000 clones, around nine tenths found once. Sequencing used peripheral blood. Receptor source: an elderly man with COVID-19, enrolled during active disease. CDR3s include the opening cysteine and the closing phenylalanine or tryptophan. Rows may omit the clone size; those that give it use once, few, many or a size class.

v_call,j_call,clone_size,cdr3_aa
TRBV7-9,TRBJ2-2,once,CASSFRGDTGELFF
TRBV28,TRBJ1-1,.,CASKDRVNTEAFF
TRBV2,TRBJ2-3,.,CASRTWGGTDTQYF
TRBV5-4,TRBJ1-3,once,CASSLGGSGGNTIYF
TRBV25-1,TRBJ2-5,.,CASRDSSGDGQTQYF
TRBV5-1,TRBJ1-1,.,CASSLDRVGSTEAFF
TRBV19,TRBJ1-2,once,CASSMRQNYGYTF
TRBV7-9,TRBJ1-1,.,CASRPGTGSNTEAFF
TRBV18,TRBJ2-4,.,CASSPGLAENIQYF
TRBV6-5,TRBJ2-5,.,CASKNLQGQETQYF
TRBV5-5,TRBJ1-1,.,CASSPYDRLNTEAFF
TRBV7-9,TRBJ2-2,.,CASSLSRTGELFF
TRBV15,TRBJ1-3,few,CATSSDRGRNTIYF
TRBV29-1,TRBJ1-5,.,CSVGGGQGSGQPQHF
TRBV10-3,TRBJ1-3,.,CAIKGSGNTIYF
TRBV7-6,TRBJ1-1,.,CASSFGQGRENTEAFF
TRBV3-1/TRBV3-2,TRBJ1-1,.,CASSQDDGGPLGTEAFF
TRBV7-6,TRBJ2-3,.,CASSIQTGGAGTQYF
TRBV7-2,TRBJ2-7,.,CASSLEDRGDYEQYF
TRBV5-1,TRBJ1-1,.,CASSLGTYTEAFF
TRBV14,TRBJ2-7,.,CASSLRQGKSYEQYF
TRBV5-6,TRBJ2-3,.,CASRDTDTDTQYF
TRBV7-8,TRBJ1-2,.,CASSLGFANYGYTF
TRBV9,TRBJ2-2,.,CASSVTAQTTGELFF
TRBV5-8,TRBJ2-7,.,CASTSAYEQYF
TRBV19,TRBJ2-7,.,CASSMSGGRGIYEQYF
TRBV2,TRBJ1-2,.,CASSDETASIGYTF
TRBV9,TRBJ1-6,.,CASSVVRDSSYNSPLHF
TRBV10-3,TRBJ1-1,.,CAIRENFMNTEAFF
TRBV6-1,TRBJ1-6,.,CASSEQGAVNNSPLHF
TRBV7-9,TRBJ2-7,.,CASSPRGGVSYEQYF
TRBV7-6,TRBJ1-2,.,CASSLVFKGTASNYGYTF
TRBV19,TRBJ1-1,once,CASSIDFRGDTEAFF
TRBV27,TRBJ2-2,.,CASSRPTGSDTGELFF
TRBV11-2,TRBJ2-3,.,CASSTRPLAGGATDTQYF
TRBV5-1,TRBJ2-5,.,CASSKGQGALRGQETQYF
TRBV5-4,TRBJ2-2,.,CASSLGPTNTGELFF
TRBV10-1,TRBJ2-1,.,CASSEAGTSIREQFF
TRBV10-3,TRBJ1-1,.,CAISEGFNTEAFF
TRBV7-2,TRBJ1-1,.,CASSFRGGVTEAFF
TRBV20-1,TRBJ2-3,.,CSASRGGSTDTQYF
TRBV5-1,TRBJ1-1,.,CASSPALQGGTEAFF
TRBV4-3,TRBJ1-4,.,CASSPGQFNEKLFF
TRBV14,TRBJ2-5,.,CASSQERRLTSGGRETQYF
TRBV19,TRBJ1-6,few,CASSTSGGAWSPLHF
TRBV18,TRBJ2-7,.,CASSKDRVRYEQYF
TRBV21-1,TRBJ1-2,.,CASSKRDRTGGDGYGYTF
TRBV6-5,TRBJ1-1,.,CASSYSIQGDTEAFF
TRBV6-2/TRBV6-3,TRBJ1-1,.,CASSYGEPVNTEAFF
TRBV5-4,TRBJ2-7,.,CASSRQGSSFYEQYF
TRBV10-3,TRBJ1-3,.,CATMNSDSGNTIYF
TRBV6-2/TRBV6-3,TRBJ1-6,.,CASSYSWGGDNSPLHF
TRBV5-5,TRBJ2-4,.,CASSLVQGANIIQYF
TRBV9,TRBJ2-3,.,CASSVGLAGPQVTDTQYF
TRBV6-5,TRBJ1-2,.,CASSYEGRDGYTF
TRBV7-9,TRBJ1-4,.,CASSLARNEKLFF
TRBV3-1/TRBV3-2,TRBJ2-7,.,CASSQTSYEQYF
TRBV29-1,TRBJ1-1,few,CSGGELTENTEAFF